The next 30 T cell receptor beta chains were all read from a single sample in a study of identical twins. MiXCR was run by TCRdb on the 5' RACE reads, yielding one entry per CDR3 protein. The sample lists about 100,000 distinct CDR3 sequences, about 5.6% occurring once. Sequenced: memory T cells sorted from blood. The receptors stem from a woman aged 50 to 65 in good health.

This clonotype was seen at least ten times. The chain joins TRBV20-1 to TRBJ1-6; 7 bases map to TRBD1. V was pared by 3 bases and J by 7 bases, with 6 bases of the junction left unmatched. The CDR3 loop spans 14 amino acids. CDR1 is DFQATT, CDR2 SNEGSKA, per germline (reference sequence). The CDR3 DNA sequence: TGCAGTGCTAGTATCAACAGGGGAAATTCACCCCTCCACTTT. Its translation is CSASINRGNSPLHF.

This clonotype was detected a few times. V is TRBV19 and J is TRBJ2-3, with D tentatively TRBD1 (6 bases). CDR1 LNHDA and CDR2 SQIVND come from the germline V gene (reference sequence). The CDR3 consists of 14 residues. Trimming removed 6 bases at V and 0 bases at J, with 10 bases between. The DNA of the CDR3 is TGTGCCAGTAGGAAACAGGGAAGCACAGATACGCAGTATTTT. Its translation: CASRKQGSTDTQYF.

The V gene is TRBV12-3 or TRBV12-4, the J gene TRBJ2-7; D ambiguous. CDR3 length: 12 amino acids. With 8 bases removed from V and 6 bases from J, the gap between germline ends came to 14 bases. The CDR3 is CASSGPQGEQYF. The CDR3 DNA follows: TGTGCCAGCTCGGGTCCCCAAGGCGAGCAGTACTTC.

The chain is built from TRBV10-2 and TRBJ1-2; possibly TRBD1 for D (6 bases). The CDR3 covers 13 residues. CDR1 is WSHSY, CDR2 SAAADI, per germline. V was cut by 7 bases and J by 7 bases, with 16 bases left in between. CDR3 coding DNA: TGCGCCAGCATAAAAGGACAGTCTTGTGGCTACACCTTC. Protein product: CASIKGQSCGYTF.

The rearrangement uses TRBV19 and TRBJ2-5; 11 nucleotides agree with TRBD2. V shed 3 bases and J 5 bases; nucleotides not matched to a gene: 2. The germline V gene encodes CDR1 LNHDA and CDR2 SQIVND (reference sequence). The CDR3 consists of 14 residues. In DNA, the CDR3 is TGTGCCAGTAGTATCACTAGCGGGAGTGAGACCCAGTACTTC. Its translation is CASSITSGSETQYF.

This clonotype was found a few times. This chain links TRBV7-9 with TRBJ1-5, with 8 bases identical to TRBD1. This CDR3 region has 16 residues. Germline V gives CDR1 SEHNR, CDR2 FQNEAQ (reference sequence). The V gene end was trimmed by 5 bases and the J gene end by 2 bases; junction bases not matched to a gene: 8. The DNA for the CDR3 is TGTGCCAGCAGCGAAGGGACAGGCTCTGGCAATCAGCCCCAGCATTTT. Amino acid sequence: CASSEGTGSGNQPQHF.

This clonotype came up many times. V usage is TRBV5-1 and J usage is TRBJ2-1; 7 bases fit TRBD2. V gave up 2 bases and J gave up 8 bases; unmatched junction bases: 13. This CDR3 comprises 16 residues. Per germline, CDR1 SGHRS and CDR2 YFSETQ. The CDR3, as DNA: TGCGCCAGCAGCTTTGGTTCGGGGGGTCGGGGGGATGAGCAGTTCTTC. Its protein product is CASSFGSGGRGDEQFF. The full variable domain, completed using reference TRBV5-1 and TRBJ2-1, is KAGVTQTPRYLIKTRGQQVTLSCSPISGHRSVSWYQQTPGQGLQFLFEYFSETQRNKGNFPGRFSGRQFSNSRSEMNVSTLELGDSALYLCASSFGSGGRGDEQFFGPGTRLTVL.

This clonotype was picked up many times. The rearrangement uses TRBV20-1 and TRBJ1-4; unclear D gene. Trimming took off 6 bases at V and 0 bases at J, with 8 bases between the two ends. CDR3 length: 13 amino acids. Germline CDR1 reads DFQATT; CDR2 reads SNEGSKA (reference sequence). The DNA of the CDR3 is TGCAGTGCCACGGTACCAACTAATGAAAAACTGTTTTTT. Translation: CSATVPTNEKLFF.

This clonotype was found many times. The genes are TRBV5-5 and TRBJ2-1, with D maybe TRBD1 (5 bases). The germline V gene encodes CDR1 SGHKS and CDR2 YYEKEE (reference sequence). Trimming pared 1 base from V and 6 bases from J, leaving 8 bases between. This CDR3 comprises 13 residues. In DNA, the CDR3 is TGTGCCAGCAGCTTGCAAAGGGGCAATGAGCAGTTCTTC. This codes for CASSLQRGNEQFF.

The V call is TRBV2, the J call TRBJ2-4; D is unresolved. The V end was cut by 3 bases, the J end by 3 bases, with 15 bases between. CDR1 and CDR2 from the germline V gene are SNHLY and FYNNEI. The CDR3 length is 16 residues. The CDR3 here is CASSEALGINKNIQYF. The CDR3 DNA reads TGTGCCAGCAGTGAGGCCTTGGGGATTAACAAAAACATTCAGTACTTC.

The chain is built from TRBV20-1 and TRBJ2-1, with 8 nucleotides matching TRBD1. The V and J ends lost 7 bases and 2 bases, in that order; junction bases with no gene match: 7. The CDR3 is 14 amino acids. The germline gives CDR1 DFQATT, CDR2 SNEGSKA (reference sequence). CDR3 DNA sequence: TGCAGTGTGTCGGGACAGGATACCTACAATGAGCAGTTCTTC. Protein sequence: CSVSGQDTYNEQFF.

The rearrangement links TRBV20-1 to TRBJ2-2; D call uncertain. CDR1 is DFQATT, CDR2 SNEGSKA, per germline (reference sequence). The CDR3 covers 13 residues. V was pared by 0 bases and J by 4 bases, with 6 bases between. For the CDR3, the DNA is TGCAGTGCTAGAGAACTCGGCACCGGGGAGCTGTTTTTT. Protein product: CSARELGTGELFF.

This clonotype was picked up many times. The chain uses TRBV5-6 and TRBJ2-2; no firm D call. Trimming removed 2 bases at V and 3 bases at J, with 11 bases between. This CDR3 comprises 15 residues. The germline CDR1 and CDR2 sequences are SGHDT and YYEEEE. The CDR3 loop reads CASSFFTVDTGELFF. The DNA for the CDR3 is TGTGCCAGCAGCTTCTTTACCGTGGACACCGGGGAGCTGTTTTTT.

This clonotype was seen many times. The V and J genes are TRBV18 and TRBJ2-1; D is unresolved. The germline V gene has CDR1 KGHSH and CDR2 LQKENI. CDR3 length equals 11 residues. Trimming shortened V by 3 bases and J by 5 bases, and 2 bases separated the two germline ends. CDR3 region: CASSPDNEQFF. In DNA, the CDR3 is TGTGCCAGCTCACCCGACAATGAGCAGTTCTTC.

The chain joins TRBV5-6 to TRBJ2-5; the D call may be TRBD1 or TRBD2 (5 bases each). V was cut by 4 bases and J by 2 bases, with 12 bases left in between. Germline CDR1 reads SGHDT; CDR2 reads YYEEEE. The length of the CDR3 is 14 residues. Here the CDR3 reads CASSEGSEQETQYF. In DNA form, the CDR3 reads TGTGCCAGCAGCGAGGGGTCAGAACAAGAGACCCAGTACTTC.

This clonotype occurred a few times. V gene TRBV4-2 combines with J gene TRBJ2-7; 11 bases align to TRBD2. The germline gives CDR1 LGHNA, CDR2 YNFKEQ. The V gene end was trimmed by 4 bases and the J gene end by 5 bases; junction bases not matched to a gene: 7. There are 15 residues in the CDR3. CDR3 amino acids: CASSRTLAGVDEQYF. Here the CDR3 DNA reads TGTGCCAGCAGCCGGACACTAGCGGGAGTAGACGAGCAGTACTTC.

This clonotype was found many times. The chain combines TRBV20-1 with TRBJ1-5; no firm D call. Germline assignment: CDR1 DFQATT and CDR2 SNEGSKA (reference sequence). The V end was cut by 0 bases, the J end by 4 bases, with 7 bases between. The CDR3 has 13 residues. The chain's CDR3 is CSARERENQPQHF. For the CDR3, the DNA is TGCAGTGCTAGAGAAAGAGAAAATCAGCCCCAGCATTTT.

The chain is built from TRBV2 and TRBJ2-5; 9 positions agree with TRBD1. Germline CDR1 SNHLY, CDR2 FYNNEI. V gave up 7 bases and J gave up 5 bases; unmatched junction bases: 14. The CDR3 is made up of 16 amino acids. As DNA, the CDR3 is TGTGCCAGCACCCGGGGGACAGGGTCCAGGTTTGAGACCCAGTACTTC. The encoded protein is CASTRGTGSRFETQYF.

This clonotype was picked up many times. J is TRBJ2-1 and V is TRBV15, with 11 bases aligning to TRBD1. CDR1 and CDR2 from the germline V gene are LNHNV and YYDKDF (reference sequence). V lost 8 bases to trimming and J lost 9 bases; unmatched junction nucleotides: 12. The CDR3 spans 15 residues. The chain's CDR3 is CATQEPGQGVGEQFF. The DNA of the CDR3 is TGTGCCACCCAAGAACCGGGACAGGGGGTTGGTGAGCAGTTCTTC. The entire variable domain, with the rest obtained from reference TRBV15 and TRBJ2-1, is as follows: DAMVIQNPRYQVTQFGKPVTLSCSQTLNHNVMYWYQQKSSQAPKLLFHYYDKDFNNEADTPDNFQSRRPNTSFCFLDIRSPGLGDTAMYLCATQEPGQGVGEQFFGPGTRLTVL.

The table lists this clonotype with many counts. The chain links TRBV24-1 to TRBJ2-1; D is perhaps TRBD2 (5 bases). Germline CDR1 is KGHDR and CDR2 is SFDVKD. Trimming shortened V by 6 bases and J by 12 bases, and 11 bases separated the two germline ends. This CDR3 is 11 amino acids long. CDR3 amino acids: CATSLGLTQFF. The CDR3 bases are TGTGCCACCAGTCTAGGACTTACGCAGTTCTTC.

The V call is TRBV10-3, the J call TRBJ2-3; 7 positions agree with TRBD1. The J segment lost 0 bases and the V segment lost 6 bases, leaving 12 bases of the junction unmatched. Germline-derived CDR1 and CDR2 are ENHRY and SYGVKD. CDR3 length equals 17 residues. CDR3 nucleotide sequence: TGTGCCATCAGCCTAACCGGGACAGTCACTAGCACAGATACGCAGTATTTT. The encoded protein is CAISLTGTVTSTDTQYF.

The rearrangement uses TRBV7-6 and TRBJ1-6, with 8 bases fitting TRBD1. CDR3 length equals 13 residues. The trim removed 4 bases at V and 10 bases at J, leaving 3 bases unmatched. Germline CDR1 is SGHVS and CDR2 is FNYEAQ. The CDR3 is CASSSGGWSPLHF. The CDR3 nucleotides are TGTGCCAGCAGCTCAGGGGGCTGGTCACCCCTCCACTTT.

This clonotype was seen repeatedly, ten times or more. J is TRBJ1-1 and V is TRBV29-1; D is possibly TRBD1 (5 bases). CDR1 SQVTM and CDR2 ANQGSEA come from the germline V gene. V was shortened by 4 bases and J by 6 bases, with 18 bases between the two germline ends. The CDR3 runs to 14 residues. The DNA of the CDR3 is TGCAGCGTTGCGGTTAGGGGACCTTCCTCTGAAGCTTTCTTT. It is translated as CSVAVRGPSSEAFF.

This clonotype was recorded many times. The chain combines TRBV27 with TRBJ2-3; TRBD1 matches 10 bases. V gave up 5 bases and J gave up 2 bases; unmatched junction bases: 4. CDR3 length: 15 residues. Germline CDR1 MNHEY, CDR2 SMNVEV (reference sequence). In DNA form, the CDR3 reads TGTGCCAGCAGTCCGAGACAGGGGGCCACAGATACGCAGTATTTT. This encodes CASSPRQGATDTQYF.

This clonotype was recorded at least ten times. This rearrangement joins TRBV5-4 to TRBJ2-3; 7 bases match TRBD2. Germline CDR1 reads SGHNT; CDR2 reads YYREEE (reference sequence). V lost 4 bases, J lost 1 base, and 6 bases stayed unmatched. The CDR3 consists of 15 residues. CDR3 amino acids: CASSASGDGTDTQYF. In nucleotides, the CDR3 is TGTGCCAGCAGCGCTAGCGGAGACGGCACAGATACGCAGTATTTT.

This clonotype turned up a few times. This sequence joins TRBV23-1 and TRBJ2-4; D possibly uses TRBD1 or TRBD2 (5 bases each). TRBV23-1 is reported as an ORF; its role is uncertain. This CDR3 has 13 amino acids. V was trimmed by 4 bases and J by 11 bases, leaving 15 bases between them. This CDR3 reads CASSPLGVKVQYF. CDR3 nucleotide sequence: TGCGCCAGCAGTCCCCTGGGGGTCAAGGTTCAGTACTTC.

The chain combines TRBV30 with TRBJ2-7, with D uncertain. V shed 5 bases and J shed 6 bases, with 11 bases lying between them. The CDR3 totals 11 residues. Germline values: CDR1 GTSNPN, CDR2 SVGIG (reference sequence). The CDR3 sequence is CAWGMVGEQYV. The CDR3 nucleotides are TGTGCCTGGGGAATGGTCGGCGAGCAGTACGTC.

At least ten counts were recorded for this clonotype. This sequence joins TRBV27 and TRBJ1-5; D perhaps matches TRBD1 (5 bases). This CDR3 has 16 amino acids. Trimming shortened V by 0 bases and J by 4 bases, and 13 bases separated the two germline ends. Germline V gene data show CDR1 as MNHEY and CDR2 as SMNVEV (reference sequence). For the CDR3, the DNA is TGTGCCAGCAGTTTATCGATAGGGCAGGGTAATCAGCCCCAGCATTTT. Translating gives CASSLSIGQGNQPQHF.

The chain carries TRBV9 and TRBJ1-3; D call uncertain. Trimming left V 5 bases short and J 1 base short, with 4 bases between. Germline-derived CDR1 and CDR2 are SGDLS and YYNGEE. The CDR3 length is 12 residues. The CDR3 here is CASRGSGNTIYF. CDR3 DNA sequence: TGTGCCAGCAGGGGGTCTGGAAACACCATATATTTT.

The table lists this clonotype with many counts. This rearrangement joins TRBV4-1 to TRBJ1-2; D is uncertain. The CDR3 consists of 11 residues. V was clipped by 1 base and J by 14 bases, with 11 bases between them. Germline CDR1 MGHRA, CDR2 YSYEKL. CDR3 nucleotides: TGCGCCAGCAGCCAAGCCGGGCGAAGAACCTTC. Translated: CASSQAGRRTF.